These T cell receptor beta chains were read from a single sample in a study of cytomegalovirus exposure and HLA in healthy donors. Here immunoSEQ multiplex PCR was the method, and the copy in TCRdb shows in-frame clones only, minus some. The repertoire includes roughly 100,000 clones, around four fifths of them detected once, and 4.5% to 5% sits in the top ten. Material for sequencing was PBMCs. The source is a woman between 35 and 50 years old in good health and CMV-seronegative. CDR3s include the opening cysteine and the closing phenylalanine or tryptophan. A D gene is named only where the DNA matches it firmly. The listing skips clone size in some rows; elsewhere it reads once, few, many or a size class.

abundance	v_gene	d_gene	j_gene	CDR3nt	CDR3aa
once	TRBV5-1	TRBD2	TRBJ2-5	TGCGCCAGCAGTCTCGTCCTCGCGGGGGGGCTAAAGACCCAGTACTTC	CASSLVLAGGLKTQYF
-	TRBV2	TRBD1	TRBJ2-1	TGTGCCGGGAGCCGGGACAGGGGAGAGTACAATGAGCAGTTCTTC	CAGSRDRGEYNEQFF
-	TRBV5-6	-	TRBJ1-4	TGTGCCAGCAGAACTCGGGGTGAAAAACTGTTTTTT	CASRTRGEKLFF
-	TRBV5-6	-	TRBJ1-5	TGTGCCAGCAGCTCCAATCGGGGGGCGGGTAGCAATCAGCCCCAGCATTTT	CASSSNRGAGSNQPQHF
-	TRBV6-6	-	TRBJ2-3	TGTGCCAGCAATCAACTCCAGGGAGATACGCAGTATTTT	CASNQLQGDTQYF
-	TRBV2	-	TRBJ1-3	TGTGCCAGCACGGCCAGGGGTAGAAACACCATATATTTT	CASTARGRNTIYF
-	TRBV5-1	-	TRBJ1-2	TGCGCCAGCAGCTTCCAAGCGGGGACTAACTATGGCTACACCTTC	CASSFQAGTNYGYTF
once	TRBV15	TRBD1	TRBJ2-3	TGTGCCACCAGCACCTATCCGGGACAGGGGAGTGCAGATACGCAGTATTTT	CATSTYPGQGSADTQYF
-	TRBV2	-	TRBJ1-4	TGTGCCAGCAGTGGGGAAGGGACTAGAGATGAAAAACTGTTTTTT	CASSGEGTRDEKLFF
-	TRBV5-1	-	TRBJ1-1	TGCGCCAGCAGCCAGGGAACTGAAGCTTTCTTT	CASSQGTEAFF
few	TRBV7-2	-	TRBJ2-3	TGTGCCAGCAGCTTAGTCGGGGGAGCGGCAGATACGCAGTATTTT	CASSLVGGAADTQYF
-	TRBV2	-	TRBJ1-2	TGTGCCAGCACGGACCTCACGGCAGGGGCAAGGGGCTATGGCTACACCTTC	CASTDLTAGARGYGYTF
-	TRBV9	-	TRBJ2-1	TGTGCCAGCAGCTTGAATTGGGACAATTACTACAATGAGCAGTTCTTC	CASSLNWDNYYNEQFF
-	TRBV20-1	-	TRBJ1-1	TGCAGTGCTTCCCGACAGGAGCGAGCTTTCTTT	CSASRQERAFF
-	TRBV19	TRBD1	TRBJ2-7	TGTGCCAGTAGGGAAACAGGGGGATACGGGTACGAGCAGTACTTC	CASRETGGYGYEQYF
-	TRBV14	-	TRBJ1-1	TGTGCCAGCAGCCAAGATATAACCCAGAAAGCTTTCTTT	CASSQDITQKAFF
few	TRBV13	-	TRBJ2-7	TGTGCCAGCAGCTTAACTATCTACGAGCAGTACTTC	CASSLTIYEQYF
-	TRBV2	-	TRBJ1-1	TGTACCCCCGGGACTCACACTGAAGCTTTCTTT	CTPGTHTEAFF